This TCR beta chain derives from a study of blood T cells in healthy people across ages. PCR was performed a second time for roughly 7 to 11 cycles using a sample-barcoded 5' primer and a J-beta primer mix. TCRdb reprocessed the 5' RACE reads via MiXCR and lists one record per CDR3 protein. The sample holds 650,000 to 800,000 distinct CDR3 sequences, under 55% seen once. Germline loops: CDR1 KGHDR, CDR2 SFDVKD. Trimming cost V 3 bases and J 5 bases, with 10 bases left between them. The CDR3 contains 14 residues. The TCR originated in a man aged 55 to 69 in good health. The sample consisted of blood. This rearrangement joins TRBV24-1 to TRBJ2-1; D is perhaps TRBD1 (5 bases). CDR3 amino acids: CATSDVRDNNEQFF. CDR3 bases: TGTGCCACCAGTGATGTCAGGGATAACAATGAGCAGTTCTTC.